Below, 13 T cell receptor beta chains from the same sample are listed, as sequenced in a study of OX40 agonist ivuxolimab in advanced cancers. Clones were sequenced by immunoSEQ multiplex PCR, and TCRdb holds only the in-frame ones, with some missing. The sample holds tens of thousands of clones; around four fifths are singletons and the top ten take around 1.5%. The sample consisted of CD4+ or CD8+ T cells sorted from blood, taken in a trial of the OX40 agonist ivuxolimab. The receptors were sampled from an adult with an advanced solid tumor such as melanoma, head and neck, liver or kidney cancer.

The CDR3 nucleotides read TGTGCCAGCAGCAATCGACAGGGTCGGAACATTCAGTACTTC. It encodes CASSNRQGRNIQYF. This rearrangement joins TRBV6-1 to TRBJ2-4; 7 positions agree with TRBD1. Germline CDR1 reads MNHNS; CDR2 reads SASEGT. CDR3 length: 14 amino acids. The J segment lost 7 bases and the V segment lost 6 bases, leaving 9 bases of the junction unmatched.

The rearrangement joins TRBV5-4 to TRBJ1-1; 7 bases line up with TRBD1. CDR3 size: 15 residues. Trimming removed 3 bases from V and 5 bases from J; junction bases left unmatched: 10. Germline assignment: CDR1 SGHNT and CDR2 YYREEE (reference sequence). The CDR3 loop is CASSWFDRVRTEAFF. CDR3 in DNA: TGTGCCAGCAGCTGGTTTGACAGGGTTCGGACTGAAGCTTTCTTT. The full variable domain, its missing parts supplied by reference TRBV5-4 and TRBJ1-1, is ETGVTQSPTHLIKTRGQQVTLRCSSQSGHNTVSWYQQALGQGPQFIFQYYREEENGRGNFPPRFSGLQFPNYSSELNVNALELDDSALYLCASSWFDRVRTEAFFGQGTRLTVV.

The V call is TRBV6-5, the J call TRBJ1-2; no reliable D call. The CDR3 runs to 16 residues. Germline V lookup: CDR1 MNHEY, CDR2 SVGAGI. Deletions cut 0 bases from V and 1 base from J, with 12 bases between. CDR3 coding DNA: TGTGCCAGCAGTTACTCATCCCGGGCGTTTAACTATGGCTACACCTTC. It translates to CASSYSSRAFNYGYTF.

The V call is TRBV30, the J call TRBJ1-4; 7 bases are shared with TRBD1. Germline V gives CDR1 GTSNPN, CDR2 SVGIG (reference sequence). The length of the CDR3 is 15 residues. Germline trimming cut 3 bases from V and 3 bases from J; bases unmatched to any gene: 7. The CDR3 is CAWSSGQVANEKLFF. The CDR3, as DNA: TGTGCCTGGAGCAGCGGACAGGTTGCTAATGAAAAACTGTTTTTT.

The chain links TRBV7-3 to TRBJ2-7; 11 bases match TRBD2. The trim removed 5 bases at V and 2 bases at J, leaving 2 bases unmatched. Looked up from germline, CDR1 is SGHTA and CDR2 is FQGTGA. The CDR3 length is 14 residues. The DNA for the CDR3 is TGTGCCAGCAGCCCGACTAGCGGGGCCTACGAGCAGTACTTC. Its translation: CASSPTSGAYEQYF.

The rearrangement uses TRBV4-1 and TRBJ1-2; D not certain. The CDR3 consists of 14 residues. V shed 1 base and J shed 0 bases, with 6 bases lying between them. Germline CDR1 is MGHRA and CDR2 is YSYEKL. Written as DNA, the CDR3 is TGCGCCAGCAGCCAAGGGGAAACTAACTATGGCTACACCTTC. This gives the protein CASSQGETNYGYTF.

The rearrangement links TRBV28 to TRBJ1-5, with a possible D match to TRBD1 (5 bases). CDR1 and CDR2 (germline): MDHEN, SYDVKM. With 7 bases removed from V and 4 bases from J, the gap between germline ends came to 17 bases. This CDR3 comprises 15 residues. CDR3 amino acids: CASIASRGGNQPQHF. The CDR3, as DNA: TGTGCCAGCATCGCCAGCCGGGGGGGTAATCAGCCCCAGCATTTT.

The CDR3 DNA follows: TGTGCCAGCAGTCCTGTGGATCGGGCCTCGAACACTGAAGCTTTCTTT. It is translated as CASSPVDRASNTEAFF. The chain employs TRBV14 and TRBJ1-1; D not certain. The CDR3 runs 16 residues. V lost 6 bases and J 1 base, leaving 18 bases between the germline ends. Germline loops: CDR1 SGHDN, CDR2 FVKESK.

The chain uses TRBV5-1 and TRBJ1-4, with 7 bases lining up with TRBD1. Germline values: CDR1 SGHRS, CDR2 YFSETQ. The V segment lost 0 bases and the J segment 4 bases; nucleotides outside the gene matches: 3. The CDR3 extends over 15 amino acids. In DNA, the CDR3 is TGCGCCAGCAGCTTGGGAGACAGGGTTAATGAAAAACTGTTTTTT. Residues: CASSLGDRVNEKLFF.

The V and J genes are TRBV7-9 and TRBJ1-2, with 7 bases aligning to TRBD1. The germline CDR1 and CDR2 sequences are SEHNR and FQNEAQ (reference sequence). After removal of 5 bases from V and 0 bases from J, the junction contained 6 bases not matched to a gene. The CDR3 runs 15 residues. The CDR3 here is CASSGGGDTNYGYTF. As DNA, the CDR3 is TGTGCCAGCAGCGGAGGGGGCGATACTAACTATGGCTACACCTTC.

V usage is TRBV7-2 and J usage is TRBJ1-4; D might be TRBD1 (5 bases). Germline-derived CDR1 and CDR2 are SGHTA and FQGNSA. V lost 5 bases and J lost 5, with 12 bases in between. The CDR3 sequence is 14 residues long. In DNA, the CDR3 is TGTGCCAGCAGCATGGGACGGCAGAATGAAAAACTGTTTTTT. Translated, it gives CASSMGRQNEKLFF.

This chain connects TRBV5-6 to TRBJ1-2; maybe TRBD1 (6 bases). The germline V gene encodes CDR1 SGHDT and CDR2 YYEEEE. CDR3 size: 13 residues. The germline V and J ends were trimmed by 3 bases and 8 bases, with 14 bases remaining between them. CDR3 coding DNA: TGTGCCAGCAGCTCCTGGACAGTTGGAGGCTACACCTTC. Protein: CASSSWTVGGYTF.

Written as DNA, the CDR3 is TGTGCCAGCAGTGAAAAGGGGCTCGACGAGCAGTACTTC. It codes for CASSEKGLDEQYF. The V gene is TRBV6-1, the J gene TRBJ2-7; a weak D match, TRBD1 (5 bases). Trimming stripped 2 bases from V and 5 bases from J, with 10 bases between. There are 13 residues in the CDR3. In germline, CDR1 is MNHNS, CDR2 SASEGT.